The clone carrying this T cell receptor (beta chain) was found a few times. What it binds is unknown. The data were obtained in a study of human T cells and chemical hapten exposure. Study context: Mostly female patients had alopecia areata, totalis or universalis.

The CDR3 is 13 residues long. V was clipped by 7 bases and J by 5 bases; unmatched bases: 3. Germline V gene lookup returns CDR1 MGHRA and CDR2 YSYEKL. This sample's time point: pre-sensitization, week 0. Treatment denoted: therapeutic diphenylcyclopropenone sensitization with weekly scalp DPC. One entry per CDR3 protein, called by TCRdb with MiXCR from the RACE reads. This sample has more than 80,000 distinct CDR3 sequences, with 9% to 15% found just once. Findings and caveats of the study: Having alopecia, donors may respond immunologically unlike healthy people. Expanded TCR sets contained significantly more large CDR3 similarity clusters than controls.

The origin of this receptor is a woman aged 45-59 years with alopecia areata. Some clones in this sample may be carry-over from other donors' samples. The chain employs TRBV4-1 and TRBJ2-3, with 10 positions matching TRBD2. Material: whole blood, obtained in connection with sensitization to the hapten diphenylcyclopropenone (DPC). The CDR3, as DNA: TGCGCCAGCATGGGACTAGCGAAAGATACGCAGTATTTT. It specifies CASMGLAKDTQYF.